This T cell receptor (beta chain) was documented in a study of regulatory T cells in long-lasting Graves disease. As for the study in general: Antithyroid drugs had been given to newly diagnosed Graves' patients for under 3 months.

CDR1 MNHEY and CDR2 SVGAGI come from the germline V gene. V was clipped by 2 bases and J by 4 bases, with 9 bases between them. This CDR3 spans 14 amino acids. Findings and caveats of the study: Favoring TRBV28, TRBJ1-2 and TRBJ2-5 was a feature seen in persistent disease.

In its sample, this clonotype was seen many times. Its antigen is not known. To make TCR beta libraries, researchers used iRepertoire HTBI primers and Arm-PCR of CDR3 regions. Using its own MiXCR run on the multiplex PCR reads, TCRdb lists one record per CDR3 protein. The sample lists approximately 230,000 distinct CDR3 sequences, approximately 20% occurring once. The time point here: newly diagnosed GD, antithyroid drugs for less than 3 months. RNA extracted from PBMCs served as the sequencing template. This TCR came from a female donor with Graves disease. The sequences come from peripheral blood mononuclear cells (PBMCs), collected at new diagnosis, from a patient treated with antithyroid drugs. The chain joins TRBV6-5 to TRBJ2-1; D may be TRBD1 or TRBD2 (6 bases each). The CDR3 loop reads CASSYTGAYNEQFF. The CDR3 DNA reads as TGTGCCAGCAGTTACACGGGGGCGTACAATGAGCAGTTCTTC.